Shown below are 15 T cell receptor beta chains from a single sample sequenced in a study of cytomegalovirus exposure and HLA in healthy donors. This table comes from immunoSEQ multiplex PCR, and its TCRdb copy is limited to in-frame clones, with some not included. Among approximately 150,000 clones listed, approximately 86% were seen once. The sequenced material came from PBMCs. Every receptor here comes from a young man in good health and CMV-seropositive.

The genes are TRBV7-2 and TRBJ2-2; 7 bases align to TRBD1. The CDR3 covers 14 residues. CDR1 and CDR2 from the germline V gene are SGHTA and FQGNSA. Losses at the gene ends were 1 base for V and 7 bases for J; bases not matched to a gene: 3. DNA for the CDR3: TGTGCCAGCAGCTTAGTAGGGGGCAACGGGGAGCTGTTTTTT. It codes for CASSLVGGNGELFF. Drawing the rest from reference TRBV7-2 and TRBJ2-2, the complete variable domain is GAGVSQSPSNKVTEKGKDVELRCDPISGHTALYWYRQSLGQGLEFLIYFQGNSAPDKSGLPSDRFSAERTGGSVSTLTIQRTQQEDSAVYLCASSLVGGNGELFFGEGSRLTVL.

In this sample, this clone turned up a few times. CDR3 sequence (DNA): TGTGCCCTATCCGGGACAGGGGGCCACGAGCAGTACTTC. This gives the protein CALSGTGGHEQYF. The chain couples TRBV28 to TRBJ2-7, with 12 bases that match TRBD1. Germline V CDR1 and CDR2: MDHEN, SYDVKM. V lost 11 bases to trimming and J lost 5 bases; unmatched junction nucleotides: 7. The CDR3 has 13 residues.

The chain carries TRBV29-1 and TRBJ2-5, with 11 bases lining up with TRBD2. Trimming at V came to 4 bases and at J to 5 bases, leaving 6 bases not matched to a gene. In germline, CDR1 is SQVTM, CDR2 ANQGSEA. The CDR3 sequence is 14 residues long. This CDR3 reads CSVGLAGIPETQYF. Here the CDR3 DNA reads TGCAGCGTTGGACTAGCGGGAATTCCGGAGACCCAGTACTTC.

This clone has just a few counts. The chain has TRBV19 and TRBJ2-5, with D unclear. The CDR3 covers 14 residues. V was pared by 1 base and J by 4 bases, with 10 bases between. Germline V gene data show CDR1 as LNHDA and CDR2 as SQIVND (reference sequence). The CDR3 region has the DNA TGTGCCAGTAGTATAGGTGGGCAGCCAGAGACCCAGTACTTC. It encodes CASSIGGQPETQYF.

V and J are TRBV27 and TRBJ1-5; tentatively, D is TRBD1 (6 bases). V lost 5 bases and J 7 bases, leaving 15 bases between the germline ends. Germline CDR1 is MNHEY and CDR2 is SMNVEV (reference sequence). This CDR3 is built from 14 residues. CDR3 sequence reads: CASSGSGVEQPQHF. The CDR3 nucleotides read TGTGCCAGCAGTGGCTCAGGGGTTGAGCAGCCCCAGCATTTT.

V gene TRBV18 combines with J gene TRBJ2-1, with 8 bases aligning to TRBD2. The germline gives CDR1 KGHSH, CDR2 LQKENI. The CDR3 loop spans 20 amino acids. V shed 3 bases, J shed 5 bases, and the junction held 21 bases outside the gene matches. CDR3 DNA: TGTGCCAGCTCACCTACAAAAGAGAAACCGGGACTAGTAAGGCACAATGAGCAGTTCTTC. Its translation: CASSPTKEKPGLVRHNEQFF.

The chain couples TRBV4-3 to TRBJ1-2; the D gene is possibly TRBD1 (6 bases). V was cut by 1 base and J by 5 bases, with 17 bases left in between. The CDR3 runs 16 residues. CDR1 is LGHNA, CDR2 YSLEER, per germline. The CDR3 reads CASSQGPPGGWYGYTF. DNA for the CDR3: TGCGCCAGCAGCCAAGGTCCCCCGGGGGGCTGGTATGGCTACACCTTC.

The sample holds one count of this clone. J is TRBJ2-1 and V is TRBV13, with D possibly TRBD2 on 6 matching bases. V was trimmed by 5 bases and J by 7 bases, leaving 12 bases between them. The CDR3 extends over 13 amino acids. Germline CDR1 reads PRHDT; CDR2 reads FYEKMQ (reference sequence). CDR3 nucleotides: TGTGCCAGCAGCCAGGGTCGGGGGAATGAGCAGTTCTTC. This sequence encodes CASSQGRGNEQFF.

The rearrangement links TRBV4-3 to TRBJ2-7; 7 nucleotides line up with TRBD2. Germline-derived CDR1 and CDR2 are LGHNA and YSLEER. This CDR3 is built from 15 residues. V gave up 0 bases and J gave up 3 bases; unmatched junction bases: 5. The CDR3 DNA is TGCGCCAGCAGCCAAGAGCCCGGGAGGTTCTACGAGCAGTACTTC. Its protein product is CASSQEPGRFYEQYF.

This clone was seen just once. This chain connects TRBV4-1 to TRBJ2-3; possibly TRBD1 for D (6 bases). The V end was cut by 0 bases, the J end by 3 bases, with 13 bases between. The CDR3 totals 16 residues. Germline V gene data show CDR1 as MGHRA and CDR2 as YSYEKL. In nucleotides, the CDR3 is TGCGCCAGCAGCCAAGATCGGTTAGGGACAACAGATACGCAGTATTTT. It codes for CASSQDRLGTTDTQYF.

This chain links TRBV7-6 with TRBJ2-7; tentative D call: TRBD1 (6 bases). The germline V and J ends were trimmed by 4 bases and 2 bases, with 12 bases remaining between them. The CDR3 is 14 residues long. CDR1 and CDR2 from the germline V gene are SGHVS and FNYEAQ. The CDR3 protein is CASSSPGHPYEQYF. The CDR3 DNA reads as TGTGCCAGCAGCTCCCCGGGACACCCCTACGAGCAGTACTTC.

This clone was observed a single time. V and J are TRBV2 and TRBJ2-7; a possible D gene is TRBD1 (5 bases). Germline assignment: CDR1 SNHLY and CDR2 FYNNEI. CDR3 length equals 12 residues. V was shortened by 7 bases and J by 5 bases, with 12 bases between the two germline ends. DNA for the CDR3: TGTGCCAGCATTCCCAGGGCAAACGAGCAGTACTTC. As protein: CASIPRANEQYF.

This rearrangement joins TRBV18 to TRBJ1-5; a weak D match, TRBD1 (6 bases). This CDR3 contains 17 residues. Looked up from germline, CDR1 is KGHSH and CDR2 is LQKENI. The V and J ends lost 6 bases and 3 bases respectively, with 21 bases between them. The CDR3 protein is CASSPFQGYSDNQPQHF. The CDR3 DNA follows: TGTGCCAGCTCCCCATTTCAGGGGTATTCGGACAATCAGCCCCAGCATTTT.

J is TRBJ1-2 and V is TRBV12-5, with TRBD1 as a possible D gene (6 bases). V was trimmed by 2 bases and J by 2 bases, leaving 18 bases between them. Germline assignment: CDR1 LGHNT and CDR2 FRNRAP. This CDR3 is 17 amino acids long. The CDR3 nucleotides are TGTGCTAGTGGTTTGCCTAAACAGACAGGCAGGAACTATGGCTACACCTTC. It encodes CASGLPKQTGRNYGYTF.

V and J are TRBV4-3 and TRBJ2-2; D perhaps matches TRBD2 (7 bases). Germline CDR1 and CDR2: LGHNA and YSLEER. The V and J ends lost 4 bases and 6 bases respectively, with 15 bases between them. The CDR3 is 15 amino acids. CDR3 DNA: TGCGCCAGCAGCCCAGGGGACTATTCAGCCGGGGAGCTGTTTTTT. It codes for CASSPGDYSAGELFF.